The 18 T cell receptor beta chains listed next were all sequenced from one sample in a study of blood T cell repertoires in COVID-19. Libraries were prepared by immunoSEQ multiplex PCR; TCRdb keeps only in-frame clonotypes and omits some of them. In the table there are some 120,000 clones, roughly 88% of which are singletons. Sequenced material: peripheral blood. The receptor set was obtained from a woman in her 70s with acute or convalescent COVID-19.

CDR3: CASSPDRAGEKLFF. Written as DNA, the CDR3 is TGTGCCAGCAGCCCTGACAGGGCTGGGGAAAAACTGTTTTTT. This chain joins TRBV7-9 and TRBJ1-4; TRBD1 matches at 7 bases. The CDR3 sequence is 14 residues long. J lost 8 bases, V lost 5 bases, and 8 bases had no gene match. Looked up from germline, CDR1 is SEHNR and CDR2 is FQNEAQ (reference sequence).

V and J are TRBV9 and TRBJ1-6; no reliable D call. Per the germline V gene, CDR1 is SGDLS and CDR2 is YYNGEE. CDR3 length: 15 residues. V was shortened by 2 bases and J by 9 bases, with 15 bases between the two germline ends. For the CDR3, the DNA is TGTGCCAGCAGCGTTCTGGAGGAGGTTACTTCACCCCTCCACTTT. Translating gives CASSVLEEVTSPLHF.

This clone was seen once. The V gene is TRBV20-1, the J gene TRBJ2-7; possible D gene TRBD2, 6 bases. The CDR3 consists of 11 residues. V was trimmed by 5 bases and J by 5 bases, leaving 10 bases between them. Germline CDR1 DFQATT, CDR2 SNEGSKA (reference sequence). Here the CDR3 reads CSARTGDEQYF. The DNA for the CDR3 is TGCAGTGCTCGAACGGGGGACGAGCAGTACTTC.

This clone was counted a single time. The rearrangement joins TRBV27 to TRBJ2-2; 15 nucleotides match TRBD2. The CDR3 extends over 17 amino acids. With 7 bases clipped from V and 6 bases from J, the junction kept 9 bases outside the gene matches. The germline V gene encodes CDR1 MNHEY and CDR2 SMNVEV (reference sequence). CDR3 sequence: CASTTLGLAGGSGELFF. CDR3 DNA: TGTGCCAGCACCACTCTGGGACTAGCGGGGGGCTCCGGGGAGCTGTTTTTT.

The V call is TRBV5-1, the J call TRBJ2-3; 12 bases match TRBD2. The CDR3 runs to 15 residues. With V trimmed by 4 bases and J by 7 bases, 7 bases remained unmatched. Germline V gene data show CDR1 as SGHRS and CDR2 as YFSETQ. The CDR3 nucleotides read TGCGCCAGCAGCGTAGGACTAGCGGGACTAAATACGCAGTATTTT. Protein: CASSVGLAGLNTQYF. Together with reference TRBV5-1 and TRBJ2-3, the CDR3 gives the full variable domain: KAGVTQTPRYLIKTRGQQVTLSCSPISGHRSVSWYQQTPGQGLQFLFEYFSETQRNKGNFPGRFSGRQFSNSRSEMNVSTLELGDSALYLCASSVGLAGLNTQYFGPGTRLTVL.

This chain connects TRBV29-1 to TRBJ2-5; the D gene is possibly TRBD1 (6 bases). The CDR3 length is 13 residues. Germline V gene lookup returns CDR1 SQVTM and CDR2 ANQGSEA. V was trimmed by 2 bases and J by 5 bases, leaving 12 bases between them. The CDR3 DNA is TGCAGCGTTGAATGGCAGGGGACGGAGACCCAGTACTTC. Its protein is CSVEWQGTETQYF.

This clone was found a few times. V gene TRBV11-3 combines with J gene TRBJ1-1; a weak D match, TRBD1 (5 bases). The CDR3 consists of 12 residues. CDR1 and CDR2 from the germline V gene are SGHNT and YENEEA. The V end lost 5 bases, the J end lost 11 bases, and 15 bases lay between the germline ends. The CDR3 nucleotides read TGTGCCAGCAGCCTCCGGGGGGGTCAGGCTTTCTTT. Translation gives CASSLRGGQAFF.

This chain uses TRBV12-1 with TRBJ1-5; TRBD1, the D gene given by the table, was not confirmed from the DNA. TRBV12-1 is classified as a pseudogene. This CDR3 contains 17 residues. The CDR3 spells CASSFPQTGVSNQPQHF. The CDR3 region has the DNA TGTGCCAGCAGCTTCCCTCAGACAGGGGTTAGCAATCAGCCCCAGCATTTT.

This chain links TRBV6-1 with TRBJ1-2; D might be TRBD1 (5 bases). The V end lost 2 bases, the J end lost 2 bases, and 15 bases lay between the germline ends. This CDR3 spans 16 amino acids. Germline loops: CDR1 MNHNS, CDR2 SASEGT. The CDR3 coding sequence is TGTGCCAGCAGTGAAAACAGGAGAGGATCCAACTATGGCTACACCTTC. Its protein is CASSENRRGSNYGYTF.

V is TRBV15 and J is TRBJ2-2; no clear D. With 0 bases removed from V and 0 bases from J, the gap between germline ends came to 8 bases. The germline V gene has CDR1 LNHNV and CDR2 YYDKDF (reference sequence). This CDR3 spans 16 amino acids. In DNA form, the CDR3 reads TGTGCCACCAGCAGAGATCTTACGGCGAACACCGGGGAGCTGTTTTTT. Residues: CATSRDLTANTGELFF.

The chain carries TRBV2 and TRBJ2-2; TRBD2 agrees at 15 bases. The CDR3 totals 17 residues. J gave up 7 bases and V 5 bases, and 8 bases lay outside the gene matches. CDR1 is SNHLY and CDR2 is FYNNEI in the germline V gene. The CDR3 nucleotides read TGTGCCAGCAGTCCCAATGGACTAGCGGGGGGGGACGGGGAGCTGTTTTTT. Residues: CASSPNGLAGGDGELFF. Supplemented by reference TRBV2 and TRBJ2-2, the full variable domain reads EPEVTQTPSHQVTQMGQEVILRCVPISNHLYFYWYRQILGQKVEFLVSFYNNEISEKSEIFDDQFSVERPDGSNFTLKIRSTKLEDSAMYFCASSPNGLAGGDGELFFGEGSRLTVL.

The rearrangement uses TRBV27 and TRBJ1-1; no clear D gene. The CDR3 has 16 residues. The V end lost 4 bases, the J end lost 0 bases, and 15 bases lay between the germline ends. Germline V lookup: CDR1 MNHEY, CDR2 SMNVEV (reference sequence). CDR3 residues: CASSSPPGVMNTEAFF. The DNA of the CDR3 is TGTGCCAGCAGTTCCCCCCCGGGAGTCATGAACACTGAAGCTTTCTTT.

This CDR3 is CASSGAGPTDTQYF. In DNA form, the CDR3 reads TGTGCCAGCAGTGGAGCGGGGCCCACAGATACGCAGTATTTT. This chain connects TRBV6-1 to TRBJ2-3; 7 nucleotides match TRBD2. The CDR3 length is 14 residues. Germline CDR1 MNHNS, CDR2 SASEGT. Trimming removed 4 bases from V and 2 bases from J; junction bases left unmatched: 3.

A few counts support this clone. This rearrangement joins TRBV9 to TRBJ2-4; D unclear. V was cut by 7 bases and J by 1 base, with 12 bases left in between. The CDR3 covers 14 residues. Germline CDR1 is SGDLS and CDR2 is YYNGEE. Here the CDR3 reads CASLPWLAKNIQYF. In DNA, the CDR3 is TGTGCCAGCCTCCCGTGGCTGGCCAAAAACATTCAGTACTTC.

The rearrangement links TRBV3-1 (or the pseudogene TRBV3-2) to TRBJ2-1; 16 bases match TRBD2. CDR1 is LGHDT, CDR2 YNNKEL, per germline (reference sequence). J gave up 7 bases and V 4 bases, and 1 base lay outside the gene matches. The CDR3 runs to 15 residues. The CDR3 here is CASSLGLAGGNEQFF. In DNA form, the CDR3 reads TGTGCCAGCAGCCTGGGACTAGCGGGGGGGAATGAGCAGTTCTTC.

The rearrangement links TRBV28 to TRBJ1-3, with D possibly TRBD1 on 5 matching bases. CDR1 and CDR2 from the germline V gene are MDHEN and SYDVKM. The CDR3 is made up of 14 amino acids. V was shortened by 4 bases and J by 4 bases, with 11 bases between the two germline ends. The CDR3 is CASSSQGVGNTIYF. CDR3 DNA sequence: TGTGCCAGCAGTTCTCAGGGCGTGGGAAACACCATATATTTT.

This sequence joins TRBV25-1 and TRBJ1-1; a weak D match, TRBD1 (6 bases). The CDR3 is made up of 12 amino acids. Trimming pared 3 bases from V and 8 bases from J, leaving 10 bases between. From germline, CDR1 is MGHDK and CDR2 SYGVNS. The CDR3 loop reads CASSEGGQEAFF. The CDR3 region has the DNA TGTGCCAGCAGTGAGGGGGGGCAAGAAGCTTTCTTT.

The chain combines TRBV6-4 with TRBJ2-7; a weak D match, TRBD1 (6 bases). The V end was cut by 0 bases, the J end by 3 bases, with 18 bases between. This CDR3 has 17 amino acids. Germline V lookup: CDR1 MRHNA, CDR2 SNTAGT. The CDR3 sequence is CASSDSGEQGNYYEQYF. The CDR3 nucleotides are TGTGCCAGCAGTGACTCAGGGGAACAGGGCAACTACTACGAGCAGTACTTC.